This TCR beta chain was documented in a study of blood T cell repertoires in COVID-19 (TCRdb year 2020). Background on the whole study: Collaborator samples came from the United States, Italy and Spain and covered acute and convalescent phases of COVID-19. The material from the prospective study consisted of cDNA or gDNA derived from T cells, B-cell-depleted T cells, or PBMCs. Subjects who had been exposed to COVID-19, were actively infected with it, or had recovered from it provided the deeply sampled blood TCRbeta repertoires that made up the dataset. The repertoires were released in a freely available public database meant as a resource for research on the immune response to SARS-CoV-2. The samples were drawn from two sources: the first 160 participants of the ongoing ImmuneRACE study, and 1,000 to 1,500 subjects contributed by 6 global collaborators. Nearly every sample came with metadata listing a de-identified subject ID, COVID-19 status, age in years and sex. Where available, HLA class I and class II types were taken from metadata supplied by the sample provider and were not determined by assay-based typing.

Results the study describes overall, beyond this receptor: The amount of clinical and demographic metadata varied by source and participant and was provided uncurated.

Collaborating institutions collected whole blood in K2EDTA tubes following their own protocols. For TCRbeta analysis, collaborators shipped samples as frozen whole blood, isolated PBMCs, or DNA extracted from either of those sample types. As concerns this clone: It lacks a known antigen. Base-call qualities are not available, and no considerably larger clone is one nucleotide away.

TCRbeta CDR3 regions were amplified from genomic DNA by means of the immunoSEQ Assay, a bias-controlled multiplex PCR. In the paper's pipeline: The number of nucleated cells in each sample was estimated from the amplification of reference gene primers within the assay. Sequence reads were collapsed and filtered to measure the absolute abundance of every unique TCRbeta CDR3 rearrangement. For each sample, productive Simpson clonality was calculated as the square root of Simpson's diversity index across productive rearrangements. Held by TCRdb, this immuneACCESS table contains in-frame sequences only and omits some clones. Under half of the omission traces to an unresolved V gene where checked; the cause of the rest is unknown. Clone size and V and J calls were adopted from that table, with D and trimming inferred from the DNA. Across this sample there are some 120,000 clones, with roughly 86% seen only once. The ten largest clones represent roughly 4% of the sample.

The clonotype originates from a man aged 35 to 55 with acute or convalescent COVID-19. The sequenced material came from peripheral blood.

In nucleotides, the sequence is TGTGCCAGCAGCCCCCTCACGAGGGGAAACACCATATATTTT. It translates as CASSPLTRGNTIYF. The chain is made from TRBV5-6 and TRBJ1-3; the D gene cannot be named for sure. The germline V gene encodes CDR1 SGHDT and CDR2 YYEEEE. Inclusive of the bounding cysteine and phenylalanine, the CDR3 is 14 residues long. The only DNA kept is the CDR3, 42 bases in frame from the first base. V is clipped by 4 bases and J by 4 bases, and the sequence between their germline boundaries is 12 bases long. Reference TRBV5-6 and TRBJ1-3 genes cover what lies past the CDR3, so the full variable domain is DAGVTQSPTHLIKTRGQQVTLRCSPKSGHDTVSWYQQALGQGPQFIFQYYEEEERQRGNFPDRFSGHQFPNYSSELNVNALLLGDSALYLCASSPLTRGNTIYFGEGSWLTVV.